Listed below are T cell receptor beta chains from one sample, sequenced in a study of PD-1 blockade in classical Hodgkin lymphoma. Some clones are missing from TCRdb's copy, which holds only in-frame ones; the method was immunoSEQ multiplex PCR. The table has roughly 20,000 clones, 80% seen once. The source was peripheral blood mononuclear cells (PBMCs), collected before the fourth cycle of nivolumab. The origin of the receptors is a human donor with classical Hodgkin lymphoma. Each CDR3 is given with its conserved first and last residue.

v_gene,CDR3aa
TRBV6-5,CASASRLHTEAFF
TRBV28,CASSLPGPSRQTQYF
TRBV6-1,CASSKSFLGQDEQYF
TRBV7-8,CASSVDRGYQPQHF
TRBV29-1,CSVEKRTGGDEQYF
TRBV4-3,CASSQARHLYGYTF
TRBV27,CASTPLGTGSHEQYF
TRBV4-2,CASSQDPRGATDTQYF
TRBV7-3,CASSSGLARETQYF
TRBV5-5,CASSLRTYNEQFF
TRBV4-1,CASSQFPGGGREGAKNIQYF
TRBV7-9,CASSSHRENSPLHF
TRBV7-3,CASSAGGEQYF
TRBV5-1,CASSPGQGQETQYF
TRBV11-2,CASSPGWRTANYGYTF